The T cell receptor (beta chain) described here comes from a study of molecular identifiers for immune sequencing clone quantification. Study results and limitations: Jurkat TCR RNA from one cell was spiked into 1 million or so naive cells, and it was reportedly detectable there. Clone sizes could be underestimated for highly expanded clones when identical TCR molecules share a barcode.

Naive CD8 sequencing libraries were generated from 20,000 to 1,000,000 sorted cells, with 10%, 30% or 50% RNA as input. The table lists this clonotype with many counts. The antigen remains undetermined. The germline V gene has CDR1 PRHDT and CDR2 FYEKMQ (reference sequence). The length of the CDR3 is 15 residues. V lost 3 bases and J lost 0, with 11 bases in between. TCRdb re-analysed the PCR reads in MiXCR, keeping a single row per CDR3 protein. The sample has some 680,000 distinct CDR3 sequences; less than 30% are singletons. This receptor was taken from a human donor in good health. Some libraries in this study had Jurkat cell RNA spiked in. The chain joins TRBV13 to TRBJ1-1; D is uncertain. Material for sequencing was naive CD8+ T cells from blood, with Jurkat cell RNA spiked in. Subset denoted: FACS-sorted CD8+CD4-CCR7+CD45RA+ naive T cells. The CDR3, as DNA: TGTGCCAGCAGCTTTAATATGATTATGAACACTGAAGCTTTCTTT. It translates to CASSFNMIMNTEAFF.